Included here is one TCR beta chain sequence, with context. No antigen is known for it. The V end was cut by 7 bases, the J end by 5 bases, with 14 bases between. This CDR3 has 14 residues. Per the germline V gene, CDR1 is LNHDA and CDR2 is SQIVND (reference sequence). Antigen-specific CD4+ T cells expanded by the ViraFEST assay with viral peptide pools were then sequenced. When nine to ten days of culture had elapsed, CD4+ T cells were isolated. Vaccine recipients had no previous SARS-CoV-2 infection; their nucleocapsid antibodies were negative. Sequenced by immunoSEQ multiplex PCR; TCRdb stores in-frame clones only, minus some. This table has under 80,000 clones, around 79% appearing once. This entry comes from a study of vaccination effects on CD4 cells after COVID-19. Whole-study findings and limits: Small numbers of convalescent patients limited the study. It also lacked early post-infection timepoints.

The source was CD4+ T cells from PBMCs cultured with SARS-CoV-2 spike peptides, collected before COVID-19 vaccination. The chain links TRBV19 to TRBJ2-2; D may be TRBD1 or TRBD2 (5 bases each). This TCR was recovered from a human donor who received a COVID-19 vaccine. The DNA for the CDR3 is TGTGCCAGTATCCAGGGAGATGGGACCGGGGAGCTGTTTTTT. As protein: CASIQGDGTGELFF.